This passage covers 9 T cell receptor beta chains from one sample sequenced in a study of blood T cell repertoires in COVID-19. Produced via immunoSEQ multiplex PCR; TCRdb's table is partial and in-frame only. The table lists 300,000 to 450,000 clones, approximately 89% of them singletons, with 3.9% in the top ten. The source material was peripheral blood. Receptor source: a woman aged 55-75 years with COVID-19, enrolled during active disease.

This chain uses TRBV3-1 (or the pseudogene TRBV3-2) with TRBJ1-2, with 8 positions matching TRBD1. This CDR3 contains 15 residues. CDR1 is LGHDT, CDR2 YNNKEL, per germline (reference sequence). Trimming took 4 bases from V and 4 from J; bases not matched to a gene: 8. The CDR3 nucleotides read TGTGCCAGCAGCCTGGGCCCCACAGGGGGCTATGGCTACACCTTC. This translates into CASSLGPTGGYGYTF.

The chain links TRBV21-1 to TRBJ2-3; TRBD2, as called in the table, went unchecked against the DNA. TRBV21-1 is flagged as a pseudogene. The CDR3 loop spans 13 amino acids. The CDR3, as DNA: TGTGCCACCGCAGCGGGGTCCACAGATACGCAGTATTTT. Its protein product is CATAAGSTDTQYF.

The chain uses TRBV5-1 and TRBJ1-6, with D possibly being TRBD1 (5 bases). V was trimmed by 0 bases and J by 5 bases, leaving 9 bases between them. Germline lookup yields CDR1 SGHRS and CDR2 YFSETQ. This CDR3 is 15 amino acids long. The DNA of the CDR3 is TGCGCCAGCAGCTTGGTAGGGGCTAATAATTCACCCCTCCACTTT. Its protein product is CASSLVGANNSPLHF. The full variable domain, with the rest looked up from reference TRBV5-1 and TRBJ1-6, is KAGVTQTPRYLIKTRGQQVTLSCSPISGHRSVSWYQQTPGQGLQFLFEYFSETQRNKGNFPGRFSGRQFSNSRSEMNVSTLELGDSALYLCASSLVGANNSPLHFGNGTRLTVT.

The chain links TRBV9 to TRBJ2-2, with 11 bases matching TRBD2. Looked up from germline, CDR1 is SGDLS and CDR2 is YYNGEE. The CDR3 is made up of 18 amino acids. The junction had 7 bases not matched to a gene; V was cut back by 2 bases and J by 1 base. The CDR3 coding sequence is TGTGCCAGCAGCGTCACCCTAACTAGCGGGGGGAACACCGGGGAGCTGTTTTTT. Its translation is CASSVTLTSGGNTGELFF.

The chain joins TRBV28 to TRBJ1-1; D remains unclear. V was clipped by 6 bases and J by 3 bases, with 14 bases between them. Germline values: CDR1 MDHEN, CDR2 SYDVKM. The CDR3 is 14 amino acids. CDR3 region: CASSPPVRYTEAFF. CDR3 nucleotide sequence: TGTGCCAGCAGCCCCCCAGTGCGGTACACTGAAGCTTTCTTT.

To note about this clone: Germline is not matched at one junction end, which may reflect a read error. The V and J genes are TRBV7-7 and TRBJ2-1; 10 nucleotides line up with TRBD1. The germline CDR1 and CDR2 sequences are SSHAT and FNYEAQ (reference sequence). The CDR3 length is 14 residues. CDR3 DNA sequence: TGTGCTAGCAGCTCGGGACAGGGGTACAATGAGCAGTTCTTC. This encodes CASSSGQGYNEQFF. Full variable domain (missing parts from reference TRBV7-7 and TRBJ2-1): GAGVSQSPRYKVTKRGQDVTLRCDPISSHATLYWYQQALGQGPEFLTYFNYEAQPDKSGLPSDRFSAERPEGSISTLTIQRTEQRDSAMYRCASSSGQGYNEQFFGPGTRLTVL.

V gene TRBV10-1 combines with J gene TRBJ2-7; 10 nucleotides align to TRBD2. CDR3 length: 16 amino acids. Germline V CDR1 and CDR2: WNHNN, SYGVQD (reference sequence). After removal of 3 bases from V and 7 bases from J, the junction contained 12 bases not matched to a gene. Here the CDR3 reads CASSESISGGMGEQYF. The DNA for the CDR3 is TGCGCCAGCAGTGAATCTATTAGCGGGGGGATGGGGGAGCAGTACTTC.

The chain combines TRBV6-5 with TRBJ1-3, with D uncertain. This CDR3 contains 16 residues. In germline, CDR1 is MNHEY, CDR2 SVGAGI. V lost 6 bases, J lost 7 bases, and 22 bases lay in between. The CDR3 DNA follows: TGTGCCAGCAGCTACGAAGGACCTGCTGGCGGGAACACCATATATTTT. Its protein product is CASSYEGPAGGNTIYF.

The gene calls are TRBV19 and TRBJ1-5, with TRBD1 identical over 9 bases. V was clipped by 6 bases and J by 8 bases; unmatched bases: 14. The V gene's germline CDR1 is LNHDA and CDR2 SQIVND (reference sequence). The CDR3 is 16 residues long. Written as DNA, the CDR3 is TGTGCCAGTAGCCGACTAACCGGGACAGGGAATGAGCCCCAGCATTTT. Encoded protein: CASSRLTGTGNEPQHF.